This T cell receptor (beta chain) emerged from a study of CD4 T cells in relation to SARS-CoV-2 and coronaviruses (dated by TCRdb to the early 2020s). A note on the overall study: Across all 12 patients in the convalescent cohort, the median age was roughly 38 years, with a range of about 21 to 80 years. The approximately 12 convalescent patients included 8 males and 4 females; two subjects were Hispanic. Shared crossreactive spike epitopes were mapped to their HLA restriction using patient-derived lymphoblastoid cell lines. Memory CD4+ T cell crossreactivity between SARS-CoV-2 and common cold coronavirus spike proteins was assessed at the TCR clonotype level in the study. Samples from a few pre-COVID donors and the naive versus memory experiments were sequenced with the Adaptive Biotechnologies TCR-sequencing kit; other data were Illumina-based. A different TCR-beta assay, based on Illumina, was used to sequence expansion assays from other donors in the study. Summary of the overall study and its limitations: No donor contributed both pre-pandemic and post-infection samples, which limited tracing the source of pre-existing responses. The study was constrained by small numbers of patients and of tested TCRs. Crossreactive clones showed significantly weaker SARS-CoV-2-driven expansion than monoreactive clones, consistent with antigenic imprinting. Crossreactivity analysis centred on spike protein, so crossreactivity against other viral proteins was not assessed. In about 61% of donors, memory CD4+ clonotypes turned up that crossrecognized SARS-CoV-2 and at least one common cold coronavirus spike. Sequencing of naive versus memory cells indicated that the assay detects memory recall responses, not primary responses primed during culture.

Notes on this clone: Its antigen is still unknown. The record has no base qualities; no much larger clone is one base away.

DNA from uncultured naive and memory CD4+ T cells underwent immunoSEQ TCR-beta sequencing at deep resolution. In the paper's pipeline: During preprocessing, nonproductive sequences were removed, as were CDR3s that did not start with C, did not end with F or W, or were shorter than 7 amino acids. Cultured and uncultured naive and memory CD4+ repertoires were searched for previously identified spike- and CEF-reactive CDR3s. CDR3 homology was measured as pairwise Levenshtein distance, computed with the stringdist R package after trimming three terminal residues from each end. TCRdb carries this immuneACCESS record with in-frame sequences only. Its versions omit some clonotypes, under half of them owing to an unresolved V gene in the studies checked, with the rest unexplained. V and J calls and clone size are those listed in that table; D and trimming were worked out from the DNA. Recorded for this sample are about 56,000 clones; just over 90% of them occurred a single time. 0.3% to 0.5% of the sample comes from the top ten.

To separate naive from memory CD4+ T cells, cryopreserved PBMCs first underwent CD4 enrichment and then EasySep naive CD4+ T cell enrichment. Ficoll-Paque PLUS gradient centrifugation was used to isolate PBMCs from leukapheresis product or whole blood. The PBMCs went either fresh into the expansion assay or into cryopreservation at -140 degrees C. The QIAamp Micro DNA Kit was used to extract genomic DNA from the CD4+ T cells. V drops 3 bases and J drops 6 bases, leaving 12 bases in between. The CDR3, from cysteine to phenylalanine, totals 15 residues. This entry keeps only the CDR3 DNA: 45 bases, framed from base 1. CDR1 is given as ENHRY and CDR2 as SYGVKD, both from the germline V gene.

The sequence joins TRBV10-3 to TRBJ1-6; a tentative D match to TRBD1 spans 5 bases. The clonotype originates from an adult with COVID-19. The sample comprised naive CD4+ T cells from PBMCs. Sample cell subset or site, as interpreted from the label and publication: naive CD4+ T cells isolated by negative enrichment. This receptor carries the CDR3 CAISDRVVGNSPLHF. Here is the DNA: TGTGCCATCAGTGACAGGGTCGTGGGTAATTCACCCCTCCACTTT.